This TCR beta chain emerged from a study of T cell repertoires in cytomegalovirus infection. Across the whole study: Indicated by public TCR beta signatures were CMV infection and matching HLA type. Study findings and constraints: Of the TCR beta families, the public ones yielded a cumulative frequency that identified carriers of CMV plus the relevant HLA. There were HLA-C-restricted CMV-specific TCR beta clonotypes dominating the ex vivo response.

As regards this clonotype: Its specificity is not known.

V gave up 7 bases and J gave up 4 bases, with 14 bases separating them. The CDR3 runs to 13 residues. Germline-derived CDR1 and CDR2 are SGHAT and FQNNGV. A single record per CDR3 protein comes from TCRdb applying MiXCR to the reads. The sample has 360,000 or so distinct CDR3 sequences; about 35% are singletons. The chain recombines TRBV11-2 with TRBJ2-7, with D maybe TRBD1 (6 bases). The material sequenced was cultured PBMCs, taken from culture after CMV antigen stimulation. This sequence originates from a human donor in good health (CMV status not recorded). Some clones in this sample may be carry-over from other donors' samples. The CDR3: CASTNQGLYEQYF. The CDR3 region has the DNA TGTGCCAGCACCAATCAGGGGTTGTACGAGCAGTACTTC. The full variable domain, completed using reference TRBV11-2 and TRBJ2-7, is EAGVAQSPRYKIIEKRQSVAFWCNPISGHATLYWYQQILGQGPKLLIQFQNNGVVDDSQLPKDRFSAERLKGVDSTLKIQPAKLEDSAVYLCASTNQGLYEQYFGPGTRLTVT.